The 18 T cell receptor beta chains below all came from one sample that was sequenced in a study of cytomegalovirus exposure and HLA in healthy donors. The PCR employed 60 Vbeta primers together with 13 Jbeta primers. Sequencing was performed with immunoSEQ multiplex PCR; in TCRdb, only in-frame clones are kept and a portion is missing. Altogether approximately 190,000 clones are present, roughly 80% being singletons, with the ten largest covering 3.5% to 4%. The sequenced sample consisted of PBMCs. The origin of the receptors is a man between 50 and 59 years old in good health and CMV-seronegative.

CDR3 nucleotides: TGTGCCAGCAGCTTAGGAGGGGGCGGGAATCAGCCCCAGCATTTT. This sequence encodes CASSLGGGGNQPQHF. The rearrangement joins TRBV7-2 to TRBJ1-5, with 7 nucleotides matching TRBD1. CDR3 size: 15 residues. J gave up 4 bases and V 1 base, and 4 bases lay outside the gene matches. Germline lookup yields CDR1 SGHTA and CDR2 FQGNSA.

The chain links TRBV19 to TRBJ2-7; unclear D gene. The length of the CDR3 is 12 residues. Between the trimmed V and J ends, which lost 7 bases and 2 bases, there was a span of 9 bases. CDR1 is LNHDA and CDR2 is SQIVND in the germline V gene (reference sequence). The CDR3 protein is CASTRKAYEQYF. In nucleotides, the CDR3 is TGTGCCAGTACGCGGAAGGCCTACGAGCAGTACTTC.

This clone was picked up one time. This sequence joins TRBV18 and TRBJ2-7; D is perhaps TRBD1 (6 bases). This CDR3 spans 14 amino acids. Germline values: CDR1 KGHSH, CDR2 LQKENI. Trimming shortened V by 4 bases and J by 5 bases, and 15 bases separated the two germline ends. The CDR3 nucleotides are TGTGCCAGCTCACAGTTAAACAGGGTCAACGAGCAGTACTTC. Protein: CASSQLNRVNEQYF.

The rearrangement joins TRBV7-6 to TRBJ1-2; D ambiguous. CDR1 is SGHVS, CDR2 FNYEAQ, per germline. This CDR3 is 14 amino acids long. V gave up 5 bases and J gave up 4 bases, with 14 bases separating them. The CDR3, as DNA: TGTGCCAGCAGCCCGCCACAGAACCCCTATGGCTACACCTTC. This gives the protein CASSPPQNPYGYTF.

This clone was counted a few times. The V gene is TRBV19, the J gene TRBJ2-3, with TRBD1 identical over 9 bases. Per germline, CDR1 LNHDA and CDR2 SQIVND (reference sequence). The CDR3 contains 15 residues. The V gene end was trimmed by 3 bases and the J gene end by 5 bases; junction bases not matched to a gene: 6. This CDR3 is CASSIYRGLEDTQYF. CDR3 DNA sequence: TGTGCCAGTAGTATTTACAGGGGGCTGGAAGATACGCAGTATTTT.

Only a few counts were recorded for this clone. V is TRBV7-9 and J is TRBJ2-5; D may be TRBD2 (6 bases). The germline gives CDR1 SEHNR, CDR2 FQNEAQ (reference sequence). V lost 5 bases, J lost 11 bases, and 15 bases lay in between. The length of the CDR3 is 12 residues. The CDR3 protein is CASSLTPGEQYF. For the CDR3, the DNA is TGTGCCAGCAGCCTTACCCCGGGGGAGCAGTACTTC.

This clone was counted only a few times. The chain uses TRBV11-2 and TRBJ2-7, with 8 bases identical to TRBD2. This CDR3 region has 14 residues. J lost 6 bases, V lost 10 bases, and 14 bases had no gene match. Germline CDR1 is SGHAT and CDR2 is FQNNGV. The CDR3 region is CATSASRGGIEQYF. As DNA, the CDR3 is TGTGCCACCTCGGCCAGTCGGGGGGGTATCGAGCAGTACTTC. The full variable domain, in which reference TRBV11-2 and TRBJ2-7 provide the parts outside the CDR3, is EAGVAQSPRYKIIEKRQSVAFWCNPISGHATLYWYQQILGQGPKLLIQFQNNGVVDDSQLPKDRFSAERLKGVDSTLKIQPAKLEDSAVYLCATSASRGGIEQYFGPGTRLTVT.

This chain joins TRBV7-2 and TRBJ1-2; D remains unclear. The CDR3 spans 14 residues. Germline V gene lookup returns CDR1 SGHTA and CDR2 FQGNSA. Trimming removed 2 bases at V and 5 bases at J, with 12 bases between. The CDR3 spells CASSLTVTDYGYTF. For the CDR3, the DNA is TGTGCCAGCAGCTTAACGGTCACTGATTATGGCTACACCTTC. Based on the CDR3 plus reference TRBV7-2 and TRBJ1-2, the full variable domain is GAGVSQSPSNKVTEKGKDVELRCDPISGHTALYWYRQSLGQGLEFLIYFQGNSAPDKSGLPSDRFSAERTGGSVSTLTIQRTQQEDSAVYLCASSLTVTDYGYTFGSGTRLTVV.

The J gene is TRBJ2-7, the V gene TRBV18; 12 nucleotides align to TRBD2. The CDR3 has 16 residues. Trimming removed 4 bases from V and 5 bases from J; junction bases left unmatched: 9. Germline V gene sequence: CDR1 KGHSH, CDR2 LQKENI. The CDR3 nucleotides read TGTGCCAGCTCACTCAGTCTAGCGGGGGGGCCTCACGAGCAGTACTTC. This encodes CASSLSLAGGPHEQYF.

The chain couples TRBV7-9 to TRBJ2-1; 7 nucleotides line up with TRBD1. After removal of 3 bases from V and 1 base from J, the junction contained 3 bases not matched to a gene. The CDR3 spans 15 residues. Per the germline V gene, CDR1 is SEHNR and CDR2 is FQNEAQ (reference sequence). CDR3 coding DNA: TGTGCCAGCAGCTTTCCGGGACAGTCCTACAATGAGCAGTTCTTC. Encoded protein: CASSFPGQSYNEQFF.

J is TRBJ1-5 and V is TRBV27; D gene ambiguous. The ends were cut back, 5 bases at V and 6 bases at J, with 14 bases in the middle. The CDR3 loop spans 14 amino acids. Germline loops: CDR1 MNHEY, CDR2 SMNVEV (reference sequence). CDR3 DNA sequence: TGTGCCAGCAGTGAGAGCGACGGCAGTCAGCCCCAGCATTTT. Amino acid sequence: CASSESDGSQPQHF.

The chain is built from TRBV5-1 and TRBJ2-5, with D perhaps TRBD2 (7 bases). The V and J ends lost 1 base and 5 bases respectively, with 15 bases between them. This CDR3 has 15 residues. Per germline, CDR1 SGHRS and CDR2 YFSETQ. CDR3 protein: CASSLRWGGSETQYF. In DNA form, the CDR3 reads TGCGCCAGCAGCTTGAGGTGGGGGGGCAGCGAGACCCAGTACTTC. The complete variable domain, with remaining parts taken from reference TRBV5-1 and TRBJ2-5, reads KAGVTQTPRYLIKTRGQQVTLSCSPISGHRSVSWYQQTPGQGLQFLFEYFSETQRNKGNFPGRFSGRQFSNSRSEMNVSTLELGDSALYLCASSLRWGGSETQYFGPGTRLLVL.

This chain uses TRBV4-1 with TRBJ2-2; D call uncertain. V shed 3 bases and J shed 2 bases, with 13 bases lying between them. From germline, CDR1 is MGHRA and CDR2 YSYEKL. The CDR3 contains 16 residues. DNA of the CDR3: TGCGCCAGCAGCCAGCGGATTAAGGTAAACACCGGGGAGCTGTTTTTT. Amino acid sequence: CASSQRIKVNTGELFF.

In this sample, this clone turned up a few times. The genes are TRBV6-6 and TRBJ2-3; 10 nucleotides match TRBD2. CDR1 and CDR2 from the germline V gene are MNHNY and SVGAGI (reference sequence). V lost 10 bases to trimming and J lost 1 base; unmatched junction nucleotides: 5. This CDR3 comprises 14 residues. CDR3 protein: CAIRGTSGTDTQYF. DNA of the CDR3: TGTGCCATCCGTGGGACTAGCGGCACAGATACGCAGTATTTT.

The V and J genes are TRBV4-3 and TRBJ1-2; TRBD1 matches 8 bases. This CDR3 is 15 amino acids long. Germline V gene sequence: CDR1 LGHNA, CDR2 YSLEER. J gave up 5 bases and V 1 base, and 6 bases lay outside the gene matches. The CDR3 sequence is CASSQGTGTLYGYTF. The CDR3, as DNA: TGCGCCAGCAGCCAAGGGACAGGGACCTTATATGGCTACACCTTC.

J is TRBJ2-7 and V is TRBV11-2, with D perhaps TRBD1 (6 bases). This CDR3 region has 14 residues. The germline CDR1 and CDR2 sequences are SGHAT and FQNNGV. Trimming stripped 1 base from V and 1 base from J, with 8 bases between. The CDR3 DNA reads TGTGCCAGCAGCTTAGGGACAGAGTCCTACGAGCAGTACTTC. It codes for CASSLGTESYEQYF.

This clone has a handful of counts. The genes are TRBV5-4 and TRBJ2-5; 8 bases match TRBD2. The CDR3 is made up of 14 amino acids. J gave up 4 bases and V 4 bases, and 6 bases lay outside the gene matches. Per germline, CDR1 SGHNT and CDR2 YYREEE (reference sequence). CDR3 loop: CASSPGGGGETQYF. CDR3 in DNA: TGTGCCAGCAGCCCGGGGGGGGGTGGAGAGACCCAGTACTTC.

The CDR3 region has the DNA TGTGCCAGCAGCTTGGTCCAGGGACAGGGTGGCAATCAGCCCCAGCATTTT. Protein product: CASSLVQGQGGNQPQHF. This chain connects TRBV5-6 to TRBJ1-5, with 9 bases that match TRBD1. This CDR3 is built from 17 residues. V was clipped by 0 bases and J by 2 bases; unmatched bases: 6. Germline V gene sequence: CDR1 SGHDT, CDR2 YYEEEE.